A single sample is the source of the 21 T cell receptor beta chains below, sequenced in a study of cytomegalovirus exposure and HLA in healthy donors. Both 60 Vbeta primers and 13 Jbeta primers went into the PCR. TCRdb's table, derived via immunoSEQ multiplex PCR, lists solely in-frame clones and lacks some. The sample yields 85,000 to 130,000 clones, 65% to 90% seen once. The source material was PBMCs. The origin of the receptors is a man aged 50 to 59 in good health and CMV-seronegative.

This clone was counted only a few times. This chain's CDR3 is CASSYSKGGGYTF. DNA of the CDR3: TGTGCCAGCAGTTACTCGAAAGGGGGCGGCTACACCTTC. The rearrangement links TRBV6-5 to TRBJ1-2; 7 positions agree with TRBD1. CDR1 is MNHEY, CDR2 SVGAGI, per germline. The V and J ends lost 0 bases and 8 bases, in that order; junction bases with no gene match: 3. CDR3 length: 13 residues.

V is TRBV19 and J is TRBJ2-5, with D maybe TRBD1 (6 bases). The CDR3 contains 14 residues. The germline gives CDR1 LNHDA, CDR2 SQIVND (reference sequence). The V end lost 4 bases, the J end lost 4 bases, and 13 bases lay between the germline ends. CDR3 protein: CASSRGTTRETQYF. CDR3 DNA sequence: TGTGCCAGTAGTAGGGGGACAACGCGAGAGACCCAGTACTTC.

V usage is TRBV14 and J usage is TRBJ2-1; 7 positions agree with TRBD2. J lost 0 bases, V lost 2 bases, and 4 bases had no gene match. CDR1 and CDR2 (germline): SGHDN, FVKESK. CDR3 size: 16 residues. The CDR3 region has the DNA TGTGCCAGCAGCCAACAAGCGGGGAGCTCCTACAATGAGCAGTTCTTC. Amino acid sequence: CASSQQAGSSYNEQFF.

The V gene is TRBV28, the J gene TRBJ1-1, with D perhaps TRBD1 (5 bases). V was cut by 8 bases and J by 0 bases, with 16 bases left in between. The length of the CDR3 is 15 residues. Germline values: CDR1 MDHEN, CDR2 SYDVKM. The CDR3 DNA follows: TGTGCCAGCCCCCCGGGGGGGACTGTGAACACTGAAGCTTTCTTT. Protein product: CASPPGGTVNTEAFF.

V is TRBV10-3 and J is TRBJ2-2; tentative D call: TRBD1 (5 bases). The CDR3 has 15 amino acids. Germline V gene lookup returns CDR1 ENHRY and CDR2 SYGVKD. V lost 6 bases and J lost 3, with 14 bases in between. CDR3 nucleotide sequence: TGTGCCATCAGGGTGGCGACAGCGCACACCGGGGAGCTGTTTTTT. Translating it yields CAIRVATAHTGELFF.

The chain employs TRBV5-1 and TRBJ1-6, with D unresolved. Trimming cost V 1 base and J 7 bases, with 6 bases left between them. This CDR3 is built from 13 residues. CDR1 is SGHRS and CDR2 is YFSETQ in the germline V gene. Here the CDR3 DNA reads TGCGCCAGCAGCTTGCCAGAAAATTCACCCCTCCACTTT. Translated: CASSLPENSPLHF.

The chain couples TRBV20-1 to TRBJ2-1, with a possible D match to TRBD2 (6 bases). The CDR3 is made up of 11 amino acids. Germline CDR1 is DFQATT and CDR2 is SNEGSKA (reference sequence). With 3 bases removed from V and 6 bases from J, the gap between germline ends came to 6 bases. Here the CDR3 DNA reads TGCAGTGCTAGCGGGGGCAATGAGCAGTTCTTC. Protein: CSASGGNEQFF.

Points on this clone: The sample carries other DNA sequences with the same CDR3. The V and J genes are TRBV9 and TRBJ2-1, with 8 bases identical to TRBD1. Trimming at V came to 0 bases and at J to 4 bases, leaving 3 bases not matched to a gene. This CDR3 has 15 amino acids. The germline V gene encodes CDR1 SGDLS and CDR2 YYNGEE. DNA of the CDR3: TGTGCCAGCAGCGTAGGGACAGGGACATACAATGAGCAGTTCTTC. Residues: CASSVGTGTYNEQFF.

As regards this clone: The sample carries other DNA sequences with the same CDR3. The rearrangement joins TRBV19 to TRBJ1-2, with unresolved D. V lost 6 bases and J lost 6, with 5 bases in between. Germline CDR1 LNHDA, CDR2 SQIVND (reference sequence). The CDR3 runs 10 residues. The chain's CDR3 is CASSRDGYTF. The CDR3 DNA reads as TGTGCCAGTAGCCGGGATGGCTACACCTTC.

A remark on this clone: Because the CDR3's place on the DNA is in doubt, the DNA is left out and the CDR3 is given as listed by TCRdb. This chain's CDR3 is CASSTSSGTGAYSNQPQHF. This sequence joins TRBV27 and TRBJ1-5; whether TRBD1, the table's D call, matches the DNA was not checked. Germline V gives CDR1 MNHEY, CDR2 SMNVEV (reference sequence). The CDR3 totals 19 residues, both ends included.

This chain links TRBV9 with TRBJ2-5; TRBD1 agrees at 8 bases. From germline, CDR1 is SGDLS and CDR2 YYNGEE. This CDR3 is built from 20 residues. V was clipped by 3 bases and J by 2 bases; unmatched bases: 21. CDR3 DNA sequence: TGTGCCAGCAGCGAGGTGGTTCCGGGACAGGTAATCGATGGGCAAGAGACCCAGTACTTC. Residues: CASSEVVPGQVIDGQETQYF.

The J gene is TRBJ2-3, the V gene TRBV6-5; TRBD1 might be the D (5 bases). The CDR3 extends over 16 amino acids. The germline gives CDR1 MNHEY, CDR2 SVGAGI. With 0 bases removed from V and 1 base from J, the gap between germline ends came to 11 bases. This CDR3 reads CASSYSAGSGTDTQYF. The CDR3 region has the DNA TGTGCCAGCAGTTACTCGGCAGGGTCGGGCACAGATACGCAGTATTTT.

The chain carries TRBV10-3 and TRBJ2-7; D call uncertain. Between the trimmed V and J ends, which lost 7 bases and 6 bases, there was a span of 7 bases. The CDR3 runs 10 residues. Germline assignment: CDR1 ENHRY and CDR2 SYGVKD. The CDR3 loop reads CAINPFEQYF. The CDR3 DNA sequence: TGTGCCATCAATCCCTTCGAGCAGTACTTC.

The CDR3 DNA follows: TGTGCCAGCAGCTTCCCCAGGTGGTACCAAGAGACCCAGTACTTC. Translation: CASSFPRWYQETQYF. This chain uses TRBV5-6 with TRBJ2-5; D remains unclear. The germline V and J ends were trimmed by 2 bases and 0 bases, with 11 bases remaining between them. This CDR3 has 15 amino acids. Per the germline V gene, CDR1 is SGHDT and CDR2 is YYEEEE.

The V call is TRBV13, the J call TRBJ2-7; 8 nucleotides line up with TRBD1. The V gene end was trimmed by 5 bases and the J gene end by 4 bases; junction bases not matched to a gene: 7. This CDR3 is built from 14 residues. Germline loops: CDR1 PRHDT, CDR2 FYEKMQ (reference sequence). In DNA form, the CDR3 reads TGTGCCAGCAGCCCCGGGACAGGAGGGTACGAGCAGTACGTC. It codes for CASSPGTGGYEQYV.

The chain combines TRBV7-8 with TRBJ1-1; 7 nucleotides align to TRBD1. V lost 5 bases, J lost 1 base, and 4 bases stayed unmatched. From germline, CDR1 is SGHVS and CDR2 FQNEAQ. The CDR3 contains 14 residues. CDR3 in amino acids: CASSLYRGNTEAFF. CDR3 nucleotide sequence: TGTGCCAGCAGCCTGTACAGGGGGAACACTGAAGCTTTCTTT.

As for this clone: This sample includes further DNA sequences coding for the same CDR3. V usage is TRBV28 and J usage is TRBJ1-6; no reliable D call. The CDR3 consists of 12 residues. CDR1 MDHEN and CDR2 SYDVKM come from the germline V gene. V lost 5 bases and J 9 bases, leaving 8 bases between the germline ends. The CDR3 region has the DNA TGTGCCAGCAGTCGGTCGGGTTCACCCCTCCACTTT. It translates to CASSRSGSPLHF.

The chain uses TRBV7-9 and TRBJ2-1; 7 positions match TRBD2. Germline CDR1 reads SEHNR; CDR2 reads FQNEAQ (reference sequence). V lost 1 base, J lost 11 bases, and 14 bases stayed unmatched. The CDR3 length is 16 residues. The CDR3 sequence is CASSLGTRSGYRKQFF. The CDR3 DNA reads TGTGCCAGCAGCTTAGGGACTAGGTCAGGTTATAGAAAGCAGTTCTTC.

The chain employs TRBV9 and TRBJ1-6; 10 bases align to TRBD1. Trimming removed 2 bases from V and 7 bases from J; junction bases left unmatched: 6. CDR1 is SGDLS and CDR2 is YYNGEE in the germline V gene. This CDR3 has 16 amino acids. Here the CDR3 DNA reads TGTGCCAGCAGCGTTGGGACAGGGGAAAGGAATTCACCCCTCCACTTT. Translation gives CASSVGTGERNSPLHF.

The V and J genes are TRBV2 and TRBJ2-1; maybe TRBD2 (6 bases). The germline V gene has CDR1 SNHLY and CDR2 FYNNEI. The V end lost 6 bases, the J end lost 8 bases, and 11 bases lay between the germline ends. The length of the CDR3 is 12 residues. CDR3 sequence reads: CASSVSGDEQFF. DNA of the CDR3: TGTGCCAGCAGCGTTTCGGGGGATGAGCAGTTCTTC.

The chain couples TRBV2 to TRBJ1-2; no definite D call. The V and J ends lost 7 bases and 7 bases respectively, with 13 bases between them. Germline values: CDR1 SNHLY, CDR2 FYNNEI. The CDR3 is 12 amino acids. The chain's CDR3 is CASIGHGAGYTF. In DNA form, the CDR3 reads TGTGCCAGCATAGGCCACGGAGCTGGCTACACCTTC.